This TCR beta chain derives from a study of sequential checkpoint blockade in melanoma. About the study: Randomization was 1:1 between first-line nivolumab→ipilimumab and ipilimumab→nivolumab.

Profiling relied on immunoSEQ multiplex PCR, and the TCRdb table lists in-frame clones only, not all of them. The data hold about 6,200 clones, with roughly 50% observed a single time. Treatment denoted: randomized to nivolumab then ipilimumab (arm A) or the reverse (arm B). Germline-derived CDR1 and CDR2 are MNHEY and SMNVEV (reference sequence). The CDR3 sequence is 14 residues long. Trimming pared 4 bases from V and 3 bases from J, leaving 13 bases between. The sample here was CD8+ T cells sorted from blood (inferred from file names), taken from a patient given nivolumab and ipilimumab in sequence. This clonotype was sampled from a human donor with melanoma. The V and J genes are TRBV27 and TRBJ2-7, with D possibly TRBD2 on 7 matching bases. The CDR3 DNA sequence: TGTGCCAGCAGTTCCGGACTAGGGGGCTACGAGCAGTACTTC. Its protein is CASSSGLGGYEQYF.